Sequencing of this TCR beta chain was carried out in a study of blood T cell repertoires in COVID-19. On the study more broadly: From the United States, Italy and Spain came samples of acute and convalescent COVID-19. From T cells, B-cell-depleted T cells, or PBMCs came the material, which was cDNA or gDNA.

Original processing methods: It was from reference gene primer amplification that nucleated cell counts were estimated. This table comes from immunoSEQ multiplex PCR, and its TCRdb copy is limited to in-frame clones, with some not included. Clonal size and the V and J genes are those of that table, whereas D and trimming came from the DNA. The sample has tens of thousands of clones; roughly 80% are singletons. The CDR3 is 14 amino acids. Between the trimmed V and J ends, which lost 2 bases and 6 bases, there was a span of 12 bases. CDR1 is KGHSH and CDR2 is LQKENI in the germline V gene. This clone was counted between two and nine times.

The sample was peripheral blood. This clonotype was obtained from a woman aged 45-59 years with acute or convalescent COVID-19. The chain has TRBV18 and TRBJ2-3, with TRBD1 as a possible D gene (6 bases). For the CDR3, the DNA is TGTGCCAGCTCACCAGCGACAGGCCGGGATACGCAGTATTTT. Protein product: CASSPATGRDTQYF.